A selection of T cell receptor beta chains follows, all from one sample in a study of blood T cell repertoires in COVID-19. Data came from immunoSEQ multiplex PCR; TCRdb stores just in-frame clones and leaves some out. The sample carries 450,000 or so clones, about 90% recorded once. The sequencing sample was made of peripheral blood. These TCRs come from a young man with COVID-19, enrolled during active disease. CDR3s leave out the opening cysteine and the closing phenylalanine or tryptophan. Fields, in order: J gene, V gene, CDR3 protein.

>TRBJ2-5|TRBV4-1
ASSHRQGHQETQY
>TRBJ1-6|TRBV5-4
ASSLRRGTEQSPLH
>TRBJ1-1|TRBV7-8
ASSRSGRLMNTEAF
>TRBJ2-6|TRBV7-2
ASSPATSGGFGANVLT
>TRBJ2-1|TRBV7-9
ASSYGQSSYNEQF
>TRBJ2-3|TRBV19
ASSMTSSTDTQY
>TRBJ2-3|TRBV18
ASSPLAGRTDTQY
>TRBJ1-4|TRBV30
AWRKGISNEKLF
>TRBJ1-5|TRBV11-2
ASSLSDNQPQH
>TRBJ2-5|TRBV5-1
ASSLILPQETQY
>TRBJ2-7|TRBV2
ASSERVDRGNEQY
>TRBJ2-7|TRBV10-3
AISSSTSGNSYEQY
>TRBJ2-3|TRBV7-9
ASSLGASGFKSDTQY
>TRBJ2-3|TRBV7-3
ASSDIAGGEDTQY
>TRBJ1-2|TRBV5-5
ASSLAQGTNYGYT
>TRBJ2-5|TRBV19
ASSFSLTSGGETQY
>TRBJ1-1|TRBV3-1/TRBV3-2
ASSPSQGNTEAF
>TRBJ1-6|TRBV12-3/TRBV12-4
ASSSSQSGPLH
>TRBJ1-5|TRBV6-1
ASSEGTGARNQPQH
>TRBJ1-1|TRBV12-3/TRBV12-4
ASSLVGPEAF
>TRBJ1-6|TRBV20-1
SASGQNNSPLH
>TRBJ1-2|TRBV7-8
ASSLVPKTMGGYT
>TRBJ1-5|TRBV2
ASSTGTDQPQH
>TRBJ2-3|TRBV7-9
ASSEGGVYTQY
>TRBJ1-2|TRBV5-5
ASSGSQGNYGYT
>TRBJ2-2|TRBV2
ASSARTGSTGELF
>TRBJ1-4|TRBV5-1
ASSSQGVATNEKLF
>TRBJ1-1|TRBV5-6
ASSWSYTEAF
>TRBJ1-6|TRBV9
ASSVAGNHNSPLH
>TRBJ2-7|TRBV19
ASSRGSRDEQY
>TRBJ2-1|TRBV7-9
ASSRPGTGIVAYNEQF
>TRBJ2-5|TRBV11-2
ASSFSGGDQETQY
>TRBJ2-7|TRBV14
ASSQDSARLKEQY
>TRBJ2-5|TRBV20-1
SASSSGGLETQY
>TRBJ2-1|TRBV11-3
ASSLRLAGVNEQF
>TRBJ2-2|TRBV4-1
ASSQRTRRNTGELF
>TRBJ2-5|TRBV28
ASSLYAGQETQY
>TRBJ2-3|TRBV19
ASQKRGVSTDTQY
>TRBJ2-7|TRBV5-4
ASSLGTRLAETYEQY
>TRBJ1-4|TRBV19
ASRDRLTNEKLF
>TRBJ1-1|TRBV6-4
ASKGLQNTEAF
>TRBJ2-1|TRBV11-3
ASSSPDRAYNEQF
>TRBJ2-2|TRBV7-2
ASSLTSISGELF
>TRBJ2-5|TRBV4-1
ASSQGLAGGTAETQY
>TRBJ2-2|TRBV4-2
ASSHPRLAGGRSTGELF
>TRBJ1-5|TRBV10-2
ASSETGFNQPQH
>TRBJ1-6|TRBV5-1
ASSIQGQGNSPLH
>TRBJ2-6|TRBV4-1
ASSTLPSSGANVLT
>TRBJ1-6|TRBV7-9
ASSLDFDNSPLH
>TRBJ2-1|TRBV9
ASSAPVGTSRPPSSYNEQF
>TRBJ2-1|TRBV5-1
ASSLTSGPSSYNEQF